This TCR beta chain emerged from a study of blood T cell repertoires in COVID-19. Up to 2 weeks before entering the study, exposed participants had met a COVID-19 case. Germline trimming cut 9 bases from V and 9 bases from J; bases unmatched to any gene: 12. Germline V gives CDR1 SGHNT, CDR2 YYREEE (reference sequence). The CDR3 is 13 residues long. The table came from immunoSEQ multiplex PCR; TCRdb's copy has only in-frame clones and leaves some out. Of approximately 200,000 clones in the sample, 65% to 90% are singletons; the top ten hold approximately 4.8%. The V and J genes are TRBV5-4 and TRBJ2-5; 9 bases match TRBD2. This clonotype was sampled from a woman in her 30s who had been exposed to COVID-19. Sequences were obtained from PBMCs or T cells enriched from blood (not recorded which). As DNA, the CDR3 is TGTGCCATGGCTAGCGGGGCAGAGGGGGCCCAGTACTTC. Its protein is CAMASGAEGAQYF.